The rows below give T cell receptor beta chains drawn from one sample of a study of blood T cell repertoires in COVID-19. Measured with immunoSEQ multiplex PCR; TCRdb has only the in-frame clones, and not every one. The sample has 73,000 or so clones, roughly 80% seen once. The sequenced sample was peripheral blood. The source of these receptors is a woman in her fifties or sixties with acute or convalescent COVID-19. Each CDR3 is given without its conserved first and last residue. D genes are given only for firm matches.

j_call v_call d_call cdr3_aa
TRBJ1-2 TRBV19 TRBD1 ASSPDRDYGYT
TRBJ1-6 TRBV7-8 TRBD1 ASSLKRTGGSPLH
TRBJ1-2 TRBV27 TRBD1 ASSLDGGTGLIGYT
TRBJ1-1 TRBV5-4 NA ASSLRVLGNTEAF
TRBJ1-2 TRBV10-3 NA ATQASDLGARYGYT
TRBJ1-1 TRBV19 TRBD1 ASSSSGTANTEAF
TRBJ1-1 TRBV19 TRBD1 ASRRQGSREAF
TRBJ2-7 TRBV25-1 TRBD1 ASSDPGTAAQY
TRBJ2-1 TRBV18 NA ASSPPDSYNEQF
TRBJ2-1 TRBV7-6 TRBD2 ASSPGRGAYNEQF
TRBJ2-7 TRBV9 NA ASSVAMGGEQY
TRBJ1-1 TRBV2 NA ASTFRGNGAEAF
TRBJ2-3 TRBV5-1 TRBD2 ASSFSGGTDTQY
TRBJ2-1 TRBV7-9 NA ASSSLRTRSYNEQF
TRBJ2-5 TRBV11-2 TRBD2 ASSWGGETQY
TRBJ2-3 TRBV7-9 TRBD2 ASSFPRGVETDTQY
TRBJ1-2 TRBV27 TRBD1 ASSTGQGIDGYT
TRBJ1-1 TRBV5-1 NA ASSLEAGLNTEAF
TRBJ1-1 TRBV6-6 TRBD1 ASRGTGGRYTEAF
TRBJ2-3 TRBV6-5 NA ASLDRLTDTQY
TRBJ1-2 TRBV6-5 TRBD1 ASSDERDRDGYT
TRBJ1-3 TRBV11-2 TRBD1 ASSSPPRGNYGNTIY
TRBJ2-3 TRBV5-1 NA ASKAGPSTDTQY
TRBJ2-3 TRBV7-3 NA ASSLSPQSDTQY
TRBJ2-3 TRBV6-1 TRBD2 ASSDGGLGTDTQY
TRBJ1-3 TRBV5-1 TRBD1 ASSLAETGTGNTIY
TRBJ2-3 TRBV7-2 NA ASSLGLPPDTQY
TRBJ1-3 TRBV23-1 NA ASSQVIWGVGSGNTIY
TRBJ2-3 TRBV6-4 TRBD2 ASSGVMAGGPDTQY
TRBJ2-1 TRBV5-1 NA ASSLGWGERNEQF
TRBJ2-2 TRBV7-3 NA ASSSDSRGNTGELF
TRBJ2-2 TRBV19 NA ASRRGGLGTGELF
TRBJ2-5 TRBV18 NA ASSPEQETQY
TRBJ1-4 TRBV3-1/TRBV3-2 NA ASRLMSSNEKLF
TRBJ1-6 TRBV9 NA ASSDPGTASSYNSPLH
TRBJ1-1 TRBV19 TRBD1 ASSIDGTGYDTEAF
TRBJ1-1 TRBV6-6 TRBD1 ASSFGQGGKTF
TRBJ2-3 TRBV29-1 NA SVVGSLGGAADTQY
TRBJ2-3 TRBV15 NA ATSSRILSGPRADTQY
TRBJ1-2 TRBV19 TRBD1 ASTSKDVGTGDYGYT
TRBJ1-5 TRBV6-2/TRBV6-3 TRBD1 ASSPPGQGARRGNQPQH
TRBJ1-1 TRBV7-6 TRBD1 ASSSGQGVLGTEAF
TRBJ1-2 TRBV11-2 TRBD1 ASSLGGTGAYGYT
TRBJ1-1 TRBV5-1 NA ASSDSLGDLTEAF
TRBJ2-2 TRBV27 TRBD1 ASSDRGNTGELF
TRBJ2-2 TRBV5-4 NA ASSLAQGRTGELF
TRBJ1-1 TRBV7-8 NA ASSLLGRGRTEAF
TRBJ1-2 TRBV6-5 TRBD1 ASGVQGVAYGYT
TRBJ1-4 TRBV7-9 TRBD1 ASRHPRRGTGPEKLF
TRBJ1-4 TRBV5-4 NA ASSFGGAGEKLF
TRBJ1-4 TRBV5-1 TRBD1 ASSPGTGRANEKLF
TRBJ1-1 TRBV6-6 NA ASSDPGYHEAF
TRBJ1-2 TRBV5-1 NA ASSPDSGRNGYT
TRBJ2-7 TRBV12-3/TRBV12-4 NA ATPLWRCYEQY
TRBJ1-4 TRBV7-9 NA ASTPPTLAREKLF